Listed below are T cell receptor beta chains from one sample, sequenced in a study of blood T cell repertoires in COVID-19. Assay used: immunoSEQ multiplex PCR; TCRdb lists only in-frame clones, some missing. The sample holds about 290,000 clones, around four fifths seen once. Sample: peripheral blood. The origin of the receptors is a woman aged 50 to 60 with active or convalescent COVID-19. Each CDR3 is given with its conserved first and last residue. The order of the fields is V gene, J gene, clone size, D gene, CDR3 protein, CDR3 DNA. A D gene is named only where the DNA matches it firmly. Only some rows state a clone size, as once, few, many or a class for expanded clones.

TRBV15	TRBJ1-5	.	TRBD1	CATSSGTENQPQHF	TGTGCCACCAGCAGCGGGACAGAGAATCAGCCCCAGCATTTT
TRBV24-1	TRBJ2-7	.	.	CATSVGAGSDEQYF	TGTGCCACCAGTGTGGGGGCAGGGTCCGACGAGCAGTACTTC
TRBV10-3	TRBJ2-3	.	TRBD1	CAISGALDRVRTDTQYF	TGTGCCATCAGTGGGGCTTTGGACAGGGTTCGGACAGATACGCAGTATTTT
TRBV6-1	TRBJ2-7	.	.	CASSESSNFYEQYF	TGTGCCAGCAGTGAGTCATCAAACTTCTACGAGCAGTACTTC
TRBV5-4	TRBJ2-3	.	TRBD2	CASSFSASGATDTQYF	TGTGCCAGCAGCTTCTCCGCTAGCGGGGCCACAGATACGCAGTATTTT
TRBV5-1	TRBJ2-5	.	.	CASSLVGLQETQYF	TGCGCCAGCAGCTTGGTCGGACTACAAGAGACCCAGTACTTC
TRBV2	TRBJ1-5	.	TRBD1	CASRDSSNQPQHF	TGTGCCAGTCGGGACAGTAGCAATCAGCCCCAGCATTTT
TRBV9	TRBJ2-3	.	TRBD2	CASSGRAGGSDTQYF	TGTGCCAGCAGCGGTAGGGCGGGAGGGAGCGATACGCAGTATTTT
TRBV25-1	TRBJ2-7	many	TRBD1	CASSGTGTGTYEQYF	TGTGCCAGCAGTGGTACCGGGACAGGTACCTACGAGCAGTACTTC
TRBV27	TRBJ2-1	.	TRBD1	CASSFGTGGDNEQFF	TGTGCCAGCAGTTTTGGGACAGGAGGCGACAATGAGCAGTTCTTC
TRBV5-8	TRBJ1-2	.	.	CASRLRTASGYTF	TGTGCCAGCAGACTCCGGACAGCTTCTGGCTACACCTTC
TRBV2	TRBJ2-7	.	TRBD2	CASSSAGGPYEQYF	TGTGCCAGCAGTTCTGCGGGAGGCCCCTACGAGCAGTACTTC
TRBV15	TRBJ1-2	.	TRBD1	CATSREVRATGVYGYTF	TGTGCCACCAGCAGAGAGGTGCGTGCGACAGGGGTCTATGGCTACACCTTC
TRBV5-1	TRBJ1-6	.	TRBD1	CASSPPGQYNSPLHF	TGCGCCAGCAGCCCACCGGGACAGTATAATTCACCCCTCCACTTT
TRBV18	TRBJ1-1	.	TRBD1	CASSPGQGGTEAFF	TGTGCCAGCTCACCGGGACAGGGGGGCACTGAAGCTTTCTTT
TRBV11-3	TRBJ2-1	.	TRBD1	CASSLDRGRGLYNEQFF	TGTGCCAGCAGCTTAGATAGAGGCAGGGGGCTGTACAATGAGCAGTTCTTC
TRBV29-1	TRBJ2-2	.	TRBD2	CSVSAGDTGELFF	TGCAGCGTTAGCGCGGGGGACACCGGGGAGCTGTTTTTT
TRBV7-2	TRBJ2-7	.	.	CASSVSEVGKQYF	TGTGCCAGCAGCGTTAGCGAGGTTGGAAAGCAGTACTTC
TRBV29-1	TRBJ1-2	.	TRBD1	CSVTGEGTGYTF	TGCAGCGTGACAGGGGAAGGGACTGGCTACACCTTC
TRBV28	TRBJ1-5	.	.	CASSRGVQPQHF	TGTGCCAGCAGTCGGGGAGTTCAGCCCCAGCATTTT
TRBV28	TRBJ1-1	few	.	CASSPSGDDTEAFF	TGTGCCAGCAGTCCCTCAGGGGACGACACTGAAGCTTTCTTT
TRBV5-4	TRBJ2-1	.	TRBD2	CASSSTSGMINEQFF	TGTGCCAGCAGCAGCACTAGCGGGATGATCAATGAGCAGTTCTTC
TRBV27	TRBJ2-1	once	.	CASSLLGARGPNEQFF	TGTGCCAGCAGCCTTTTGGGGGCTCGCGGGCCTAATGAGCAGTTCTTC
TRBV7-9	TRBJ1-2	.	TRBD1	CASNPGTGDGYTF	TGTGCCAGCAACCCCGGGACAGGCGATGGCTACACCTTC
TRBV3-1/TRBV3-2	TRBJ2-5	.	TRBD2	CASSQQRVAGSEETQYF	TGTGCCAGCAGCCAACAGAGGGTAGCGGGAAGCGAAGAGACCCAGTACTTC
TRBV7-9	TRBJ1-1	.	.	CASSSIAGDTEAFF	TGTGCCAGCAGCTCAATTGCAGGGGACACTGAAGCTTTCTTT
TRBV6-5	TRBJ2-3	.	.	CASMLGHHTDTQYF	TGTGCCAGCATGTTAGGACACCACACAGATACGCAGTATTTT
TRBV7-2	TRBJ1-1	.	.	CASMEIESYTEAFF	TGTGCCAGCATGGAGATCGAGTCGTACACTGAAGCTTTCTTT
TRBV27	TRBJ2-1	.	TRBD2	CASSFFSLAGNEQFF	TGTGCCAGCAGTTTTTTTTCGCTAGCGGGCAATGAGCAGTTCTTC
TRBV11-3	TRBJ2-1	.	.	CASSLGGAAGEQFF	TGTGCCAGCAGCTTAGGGGGAGCGGCAGGTGAGCAGTTCTTC
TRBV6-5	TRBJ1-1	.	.	CASSRSMNTEAFF	TGTGCCAGCAGCAGAAGTATGAACACTGAAGCTTTCTTT
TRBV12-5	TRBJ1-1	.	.	CASGLVRGARNTEAFF	TGTGCTAGTGGTTTGGTACGGGGGGCTCGGAACACTGAAGCTTTCTTT
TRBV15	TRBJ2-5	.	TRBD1	CATSREQGSGTQYF	TGTGCCACCAGCAGAGAACAGGGGAGCGGGACCCAGTACTTC
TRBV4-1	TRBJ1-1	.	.	CASSQVGFAEAFF	TGCGCCAGCAGCCAAGTCGGGTTTGCTGAAGCTTTCTTT
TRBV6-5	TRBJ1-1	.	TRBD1	CASSRGRGIEAFF	TGTGCCAGCAGTAGGGGGCGCGGAATTGAAGCTTTCTTT
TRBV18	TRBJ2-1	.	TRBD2	CASSRAGPRSSYNEQFF	TGTGCCAGCTCAAGAGCGGGGCCGAGGAGCTCCTACAATGAGCAGTTCTTC
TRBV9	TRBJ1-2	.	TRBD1	CASSVAGGGYGYTF	TGTGCCAGCAGCGTAGCAGGGGGCGGCTATGGCTACACCTTC
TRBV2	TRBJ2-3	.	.	CASSGDFSSTDTQYF	TGTGCCAGCAGTGGGGACTTTTCTAGCACAGATACGCAGTATTTT
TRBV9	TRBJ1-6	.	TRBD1	CASSVDRTGRDSPLHF	TGTGCCAGCAGCGTTGACCGGACAGGGCGGGATTCACCCCTCCACTTT
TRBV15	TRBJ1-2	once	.	CATSLGAGAPYGYTF	TGTGCCACCAGCCTTGGGGCAGGGGCACCCTATGGCTACACCTTC
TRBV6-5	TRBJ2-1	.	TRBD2	CASSRSGSYNEQFF	TGTGCCAGCAGCCGTAGCGGGAGTTACAATGAGCAGTTCTTC
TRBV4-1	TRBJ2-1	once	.	CASSLSMLGGVRDEQFF	TGCGCCAGCAGCCTCTCCATGCTGGGGGGAGTAAGGGATGAGCAGTTCTTC
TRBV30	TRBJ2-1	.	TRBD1	CAWSVGQAAYNEQFF	TGTGCCTGGAGTGTGGGACAGGCGGCCTACAATGAGCAGTTCTTC
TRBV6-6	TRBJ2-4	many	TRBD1	CASSQHRPRRAGGGAKNIQYF	TGTGCCAGCAGTCAACATAGACCTAGGAGGGCAGGGGGCGGGGCCAAAAACATTCAGTACTTC
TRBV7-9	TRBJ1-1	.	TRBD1	CASSSGDRGRWTEAFF	TGTGCCAGCAGCTCCGGGGACAGGGGGCGCTGGACTGAAGCTTTCTTT
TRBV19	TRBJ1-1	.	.	CASLSGAENTEAFF	TGTGCCAGTCTCTCAGGGGCGGAAAACACTGAAGCTTTCTTT
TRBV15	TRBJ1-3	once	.	CATSRGQGSGNTIYF	TGTGCCACCAGCAGGGGTCAGGGGTCTGGAAACACCATATATTTT
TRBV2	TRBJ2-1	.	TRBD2	CAGRSGAGAAFF	TGTGCCGGAAGGAGTGGGGCGGGAGCGGCGTTCTTC